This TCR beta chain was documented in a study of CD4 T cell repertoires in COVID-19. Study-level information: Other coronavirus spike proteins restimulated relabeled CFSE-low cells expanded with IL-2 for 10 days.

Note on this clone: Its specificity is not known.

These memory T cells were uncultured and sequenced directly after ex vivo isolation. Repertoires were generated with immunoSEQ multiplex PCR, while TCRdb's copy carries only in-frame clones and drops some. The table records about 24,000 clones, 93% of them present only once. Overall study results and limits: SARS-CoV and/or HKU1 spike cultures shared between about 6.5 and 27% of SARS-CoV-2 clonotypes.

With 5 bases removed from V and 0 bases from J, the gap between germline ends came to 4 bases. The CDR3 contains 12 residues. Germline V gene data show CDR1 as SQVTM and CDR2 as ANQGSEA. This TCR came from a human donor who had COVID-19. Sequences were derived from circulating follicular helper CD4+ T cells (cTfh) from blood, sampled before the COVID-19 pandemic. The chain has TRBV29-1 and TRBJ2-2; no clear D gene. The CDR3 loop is CSVRANTGELFF. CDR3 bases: TGCAGCGTTCGAGCGAACACCGGGGAGCTGTTTTTT.